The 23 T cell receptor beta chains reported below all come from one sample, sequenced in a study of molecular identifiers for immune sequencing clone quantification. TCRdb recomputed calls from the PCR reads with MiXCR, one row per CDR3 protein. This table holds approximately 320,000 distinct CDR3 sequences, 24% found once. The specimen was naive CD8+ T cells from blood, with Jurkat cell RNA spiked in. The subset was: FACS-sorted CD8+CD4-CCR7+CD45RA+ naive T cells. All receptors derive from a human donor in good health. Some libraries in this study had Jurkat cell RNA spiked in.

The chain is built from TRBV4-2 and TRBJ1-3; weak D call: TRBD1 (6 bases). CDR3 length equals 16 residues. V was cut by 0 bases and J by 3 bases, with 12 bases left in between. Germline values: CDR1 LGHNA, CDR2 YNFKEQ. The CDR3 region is CASSQDLSGVGNTIYF. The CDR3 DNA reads TGTGCCAGCAGCCAAGACCTGTCAGGGGTTGGAAACACCATATATTTT.

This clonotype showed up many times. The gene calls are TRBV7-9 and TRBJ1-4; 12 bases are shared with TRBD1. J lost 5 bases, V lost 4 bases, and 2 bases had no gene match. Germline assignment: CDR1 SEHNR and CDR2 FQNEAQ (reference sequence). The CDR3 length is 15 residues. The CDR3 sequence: CASSSGTGGNEKLFF. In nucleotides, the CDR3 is TGTGCCAGCAGCTCCGGGACAGGGGGCAATGAAAAACTGTTTTTT.

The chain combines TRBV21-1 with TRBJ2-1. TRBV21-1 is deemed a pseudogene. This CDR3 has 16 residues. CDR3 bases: TGTGCCAGCAGCAAAGTGTTGCAGGGCTCTAACAATGAGCAGTTCTTC. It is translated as CASSKVLQGSNNEQFF.

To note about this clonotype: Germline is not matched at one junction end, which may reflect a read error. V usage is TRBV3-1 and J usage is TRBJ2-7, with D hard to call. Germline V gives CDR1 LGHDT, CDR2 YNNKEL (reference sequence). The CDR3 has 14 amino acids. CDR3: CVSSQDELSYEQYF. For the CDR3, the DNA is TGTGTCAGCAGCCAAGATGAACTCTCCTACGAGCAGTACTTC.

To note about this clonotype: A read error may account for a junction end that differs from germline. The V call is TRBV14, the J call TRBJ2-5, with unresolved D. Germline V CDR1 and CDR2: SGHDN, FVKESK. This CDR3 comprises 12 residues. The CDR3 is CASSQDVHLRDF. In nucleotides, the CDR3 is TGTGCCAGCAGCCAAGACGTCCATCTCCGGGACTTC.

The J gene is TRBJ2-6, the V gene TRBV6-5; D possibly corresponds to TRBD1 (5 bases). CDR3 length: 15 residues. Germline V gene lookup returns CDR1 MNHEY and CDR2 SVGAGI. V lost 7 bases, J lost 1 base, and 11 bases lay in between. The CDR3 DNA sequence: TGTGCCAGCACCCTGGACATTTCTGGGGCCAACGTCCTGACTTTC. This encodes CASTLDISGANVLTF.

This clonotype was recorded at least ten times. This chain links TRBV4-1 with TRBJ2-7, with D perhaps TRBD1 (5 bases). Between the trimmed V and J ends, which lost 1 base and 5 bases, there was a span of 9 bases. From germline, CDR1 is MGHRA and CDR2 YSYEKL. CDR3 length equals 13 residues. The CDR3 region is CASSQGQGHEQYF. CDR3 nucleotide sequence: TGCGCCAGCAGCCAAGGTCAGGGCCACGAGCAGTACTTC.

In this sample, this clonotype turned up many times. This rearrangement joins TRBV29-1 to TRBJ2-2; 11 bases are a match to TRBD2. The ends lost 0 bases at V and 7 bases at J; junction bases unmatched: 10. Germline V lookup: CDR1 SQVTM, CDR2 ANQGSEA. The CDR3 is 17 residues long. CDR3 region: CSVEDPVAGGLDGELFF. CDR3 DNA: TGCAGCGTTGAAGATCCGGTAGCGGGGGGGCTGGACGGGGAGCTGTTTTTT.

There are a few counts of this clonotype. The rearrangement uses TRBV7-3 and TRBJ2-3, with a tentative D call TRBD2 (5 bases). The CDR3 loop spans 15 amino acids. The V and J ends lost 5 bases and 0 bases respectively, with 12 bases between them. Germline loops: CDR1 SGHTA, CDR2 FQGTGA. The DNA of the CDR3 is TGTGCCAGCAGCCCGAGCGGACCTAGCACAGATACGCAGTATTTT. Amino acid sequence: CASSPSGPSTDTQYF.

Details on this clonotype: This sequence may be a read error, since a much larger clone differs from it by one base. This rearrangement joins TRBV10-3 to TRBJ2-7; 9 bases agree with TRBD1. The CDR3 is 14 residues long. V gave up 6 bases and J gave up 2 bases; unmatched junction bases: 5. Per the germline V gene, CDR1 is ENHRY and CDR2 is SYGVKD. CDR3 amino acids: CAIRGDREAYEQYF. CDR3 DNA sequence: TGTGCCATCAGAGGGGACAGGGAAGCCTACGAGCAGTACTTC.

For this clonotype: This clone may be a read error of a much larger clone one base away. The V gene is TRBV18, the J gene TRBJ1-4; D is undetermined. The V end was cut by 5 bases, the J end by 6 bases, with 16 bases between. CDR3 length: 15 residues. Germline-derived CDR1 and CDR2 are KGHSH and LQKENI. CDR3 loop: CASSGARKADEKLFF. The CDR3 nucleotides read TGTGCCAGCTCAGGTGCACGAAAAGCTGATGAAAAACTGTTTTTT.

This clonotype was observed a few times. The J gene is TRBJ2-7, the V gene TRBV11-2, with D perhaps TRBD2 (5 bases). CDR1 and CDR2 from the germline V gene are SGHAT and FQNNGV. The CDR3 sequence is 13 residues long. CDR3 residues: CATSPGGPYEQYF. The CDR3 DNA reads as TGTGCGACATCTCCCGGAGGACCCTACGAGCAGTACTTC. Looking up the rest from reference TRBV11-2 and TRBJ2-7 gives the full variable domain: EAGVAQSPRYKIIEKRQSVAFWCNPISGHATLYWYQQILGQGPKLLIQFQNNGVVDDSQLPKDRFSAERLKGVDSTLKIQPAKLEDSAVYLCATSPGGPYEQYFGPGTRLTVT.

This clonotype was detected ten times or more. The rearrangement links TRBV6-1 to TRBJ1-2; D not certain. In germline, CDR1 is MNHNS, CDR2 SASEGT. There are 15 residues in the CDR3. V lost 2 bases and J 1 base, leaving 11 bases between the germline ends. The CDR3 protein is CASSEFTAYNYGYTF. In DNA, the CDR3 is TGTGCCAGCAGTGAATTTACAGCTTATAACTATGGCTACACCTTC.

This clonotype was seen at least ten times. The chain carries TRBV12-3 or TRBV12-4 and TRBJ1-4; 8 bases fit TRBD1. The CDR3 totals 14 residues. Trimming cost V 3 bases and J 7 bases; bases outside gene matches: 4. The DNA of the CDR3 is TGTGCCAGCAGTTTTGGCAGGGGGCGTGAAAAACTGTTTTTT. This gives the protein CASSFGRGREKLFF.

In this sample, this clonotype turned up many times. The chain's CDR3 is CASSSGNSKSYNEQFF. The CDR3 DNA is TGTGCCAGCAGCTCTGGGAACAGCAAATCCTACAATGAGCAGTTCTTC. V gene TRBV7-9 combines with J gene TRBJ2-1; unclear D gene. The germline CDR1 and CDR2 sequences are SEHNR and FQNEAQ (reference sequence). The V end lost 4 bases, the J end lost 1 base, and 14 bases lay between the germline ends. CDR3 length: 16 residues.

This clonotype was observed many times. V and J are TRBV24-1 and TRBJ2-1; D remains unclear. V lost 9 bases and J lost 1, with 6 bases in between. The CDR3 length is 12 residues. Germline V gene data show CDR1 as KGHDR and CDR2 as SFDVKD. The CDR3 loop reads CATGRSYNEQFF. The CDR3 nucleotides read TGTGCCACCGGACGGTCCTACAATGAGCAGTTCTTC.

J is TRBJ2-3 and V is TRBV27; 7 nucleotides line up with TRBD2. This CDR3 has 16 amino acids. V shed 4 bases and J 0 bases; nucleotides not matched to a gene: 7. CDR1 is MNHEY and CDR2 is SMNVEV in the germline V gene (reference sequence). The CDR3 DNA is TGTGCCAGCAGTTGGGGGACTACCACTAGCACAGATACGCAGTATTTT. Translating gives CASSWGTTTSTDTQYF.

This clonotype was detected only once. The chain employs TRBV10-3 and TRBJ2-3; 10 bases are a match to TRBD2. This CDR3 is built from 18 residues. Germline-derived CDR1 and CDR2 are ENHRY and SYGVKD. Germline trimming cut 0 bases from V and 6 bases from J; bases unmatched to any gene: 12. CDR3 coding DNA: TGTGCCATCAGTGAGTCGATACAGCGGGGGGGCCATCAGGATACGCAGTATTTT. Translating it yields CAISESIQRGGHQDTQYF.

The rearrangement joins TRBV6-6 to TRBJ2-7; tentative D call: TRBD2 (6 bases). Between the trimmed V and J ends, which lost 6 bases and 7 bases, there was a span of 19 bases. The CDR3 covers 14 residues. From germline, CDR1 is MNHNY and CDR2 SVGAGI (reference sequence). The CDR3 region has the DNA TGTGCCAGCAGCCCCCCGGGGGTCGCGGGGGAGCAGTACTTC. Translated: CASSPPGVAGEQYF.

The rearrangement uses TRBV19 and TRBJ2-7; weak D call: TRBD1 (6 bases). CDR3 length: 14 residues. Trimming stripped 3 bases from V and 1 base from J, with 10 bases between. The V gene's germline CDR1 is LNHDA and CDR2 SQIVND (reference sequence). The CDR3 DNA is TGTGCCAGTAGTATCGCAGGGGTTTCCTACGAGCAGTACTTC. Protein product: CASSIAGVSYEQYF. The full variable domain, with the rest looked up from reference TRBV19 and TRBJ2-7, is DGGITQSPKYLFRKEGQNVTLSCEQNLNHDAMYWYRQDPGQGLRLIYYSQIVNDFQKGDIAEGYSVSREKKESFPLTVTSAQKNPTAFYLCASSIAGVSYEQYFGPGTRLTVT.

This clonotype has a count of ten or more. The CDR3 sequence: CSVEHGKGTYEQYF. The CDR3, as DNA: TGCAGCGTTGAACACGGGAAGGGCACGTACGAGCAGTACTTC. This chain uses TRBV29-1 with TRBJ2-7; D perhaps matches TRBD2 (5 bases). V was trimmed by 2 bases and J by 4 bases, leaving 15 bases between them. Per germline, CDR1 SQVTM and CDR2 ANQGSEA. CDR3 size: 14 residues.

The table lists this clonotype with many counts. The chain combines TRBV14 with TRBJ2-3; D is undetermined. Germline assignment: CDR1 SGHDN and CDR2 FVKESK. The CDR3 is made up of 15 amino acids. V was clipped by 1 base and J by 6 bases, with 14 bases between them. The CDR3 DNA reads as TGTGCCAGCAGCCAAGTCGCAGGAATTGCGGATACGCAGTATTTT. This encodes CASSQVAGIADTQYF.

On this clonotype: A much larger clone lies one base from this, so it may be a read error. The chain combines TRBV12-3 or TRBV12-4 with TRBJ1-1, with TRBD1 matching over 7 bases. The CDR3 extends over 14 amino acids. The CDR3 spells CASSGGGLNTVAFF. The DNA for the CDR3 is TGTGCCAGCAGTGGAGGGGGCTTGAACACTGTAGCTTTCTTT.